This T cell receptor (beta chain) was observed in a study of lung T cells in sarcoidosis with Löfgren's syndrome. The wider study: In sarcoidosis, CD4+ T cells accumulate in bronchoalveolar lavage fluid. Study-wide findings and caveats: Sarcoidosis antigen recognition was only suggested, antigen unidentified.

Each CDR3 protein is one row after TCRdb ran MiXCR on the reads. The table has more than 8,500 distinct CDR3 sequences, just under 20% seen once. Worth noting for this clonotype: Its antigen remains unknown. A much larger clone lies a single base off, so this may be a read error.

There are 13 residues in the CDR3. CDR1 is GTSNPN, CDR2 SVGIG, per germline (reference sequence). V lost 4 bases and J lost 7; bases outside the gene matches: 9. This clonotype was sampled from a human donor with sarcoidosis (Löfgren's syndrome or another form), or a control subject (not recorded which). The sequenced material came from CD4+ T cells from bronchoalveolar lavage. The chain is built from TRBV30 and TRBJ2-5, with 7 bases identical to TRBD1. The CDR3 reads CAWKGTVWATQYF. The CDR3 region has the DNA TGTGCCTGGAAGGGGACAGTCTGGGCGACCCAGTACTTC.